These T cell receptor beta chains were read from a single sample in a study of cytomegalovirus exposure and HLA in healthy donors. Profiled with immunoSEQ multiplex PCR; TCRdb holds only in-frame clones, not every one. This sample has hundreds of thousands of clones, with over 75% found just once. Sequencing input: PBMCs. All receptors derive from a man between 18 and 35 years old in good health and CMV-seropositive. CDR3s include the opening cysteine and the closing phenylalanine or tryptophan.

TRBJ2-1	TRBV30	CAGFSSYNEQFF
TRBJ1-4	TRBV4-3	CASSQLQGLAEKLFF
TRBJ1-1	TRBV6-6	CASSQGSNTEAFF
TRBJ2-2	TRBV7-9	CASSLAEDSRELFF
TRBJ2-1	TRBV4-1	CASSPSPSYNEQFF
TRBJ1-5	TRBV4-1	CASSQEGSGNQPQHF
TRBJ1-3	TRBV28	CASLGGPTIYF
TRBJ2-1	TRBV6-5	CASKPPGDYNEQFF
TRBJ2-7	TRBV28	CASSPHRDRAHEQYF
TRBJ2-7	TRBV5-4	CASSESGRSREQYF
TRBJ1-2	TRBV6-5	CASSPTGNYGYTF
TRBJ2-3	TRBV27	CASSTLTDTQYF
TRBJ2-5	TRBV18	CASSPGEETQYF
TRBJ2-3	TRBV7-2	CASSLAPTDTQYF
TRBJ1-2	TRBV7-2	CASSLVRDYGYTF
TRBJ1-4	TRBV4-1	CASSQVGQGAGLFF
TRBJ2-7	TRBV27	CASSSGSLREQYF
TRBJ1-1	TRBV7-9	CASSSDRLRPEAFF
TRBJ2-5	TRBV5-4	CASSLDPGLAGVQETQYF
TRBJ2-1	TRBV5-6	CASSRTLAVNEQFF
TRBJ2-7	TRBV2	CASRGTSGNYEQYF
TRBJ2-3	TRBV29-1	CSIGGSGTQYF
TRBJ2-7	TRBV25-1	CASSWTDTYEQYF
TRBJ2-3	TRBV9	CASSVSGSTDTQYF
TRBJ2-1	TRBV6-1	CASSGDREGYNEQFF
TRBJ2-5	TRBV30	CAWNTLAPQETQYF
TRBJ1-5	TRBV4-2	CASSQEARNQPQHF
TRBJ2-1	TRBV2	CASREQGLTSSYNEQFF
TRBJ2-7	TRBV5-8	CASSRGRAGEQYF
TRBJ1-1	TRBV27	CASSRLGEAFF
TRBJ1-2	TRBV4-1	CASSQDRGNNYGYTF
TRBJ2-1	TRBV19	CASSNGQGVEEQFF
TRBJ1-5	TRBV11-2	CASSLDFNQPQHF
TRBJ2-7	TRBV27	CASSLVTPYEQYF
TRBJ2-7	TRBV4-1	CASSPLFLSHYEQYF
TRBJ2-7	TRBV4-1	CASSQGETSGRYEQYF
TRBJ1-1	TRBV30	CAWSVDRNTEAFF
TRBJ2-7	TRBV6-1	CASSEWYEQYF
TRBJ1-1	TRBV7-2	CASSLTRNRGLAAFF
TRBJ1-2	TRBV27	CASGGTEYGYTF
TRBJ2-3	TRBV7-2	CASSLATDTQYF
TRBJ2-7	TRBV28	CASSPLGLAGGYEQYF
TRBJ2-1	TRBV11-3	CASSGGLADNEQFF
TRBJ1-2	TRBV19	CASIQDTSYGYTF
TRBJ2-7	TRBV15	CATSLSFYEQYF
TRBJ2-5	TRBV27	CASSLVGRGRGETQYF
TRBJ2-5	TRBV27	CASSKMTSGRAGGETQYF
TRBJ2-5	TRBV30	CAWSVLIAYLGETQYF
TRBJ2-3	TRBV20-1	CMAGGRDTQYF
TRBJ2-6	TRBV5-1	CASSLRRLGANVLTF
TRBJ2-1	TRBV20-1	CSAPKTHEQFF
TRBJ2-1	TRBV30	CAWSVLSSGPYNEQFF
TRBJ2-7	TRBV27	CASTPLGGGLYEQYF
TRBJ2-1	TRBV11-3	CASSAGLRNEQFF